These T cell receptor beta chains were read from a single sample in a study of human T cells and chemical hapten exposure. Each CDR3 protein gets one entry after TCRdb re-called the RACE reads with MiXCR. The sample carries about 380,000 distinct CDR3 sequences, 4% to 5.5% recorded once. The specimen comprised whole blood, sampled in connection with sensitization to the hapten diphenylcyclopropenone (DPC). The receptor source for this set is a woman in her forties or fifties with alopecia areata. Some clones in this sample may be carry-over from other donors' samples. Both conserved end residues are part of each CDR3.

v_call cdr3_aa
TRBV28 CASSLSPGSTDTQYF
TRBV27 CASSLSRDTGSEAFF
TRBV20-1 CSARRREGSGSYNEQFF
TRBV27 CASSMLQGDSYNEQFF
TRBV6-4 CASGDRQDEQFF
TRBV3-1 CASMRPGPPWEQFF
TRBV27 CASTLTGAYTDTQYF
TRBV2 CASSLGLATSEQFF
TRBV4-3 CASSQRQGAGYTEAFF
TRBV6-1 CASTTGLKEEKLFF
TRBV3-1 CASSQREEVGQYF
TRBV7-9 CASSLEVTGGNTEAFF
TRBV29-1 CSVEPGLAGTDTQYF
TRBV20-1 CSARAPGQGGHEQYF
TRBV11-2 CASSLDELAGTRGADTQYF
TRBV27 CASSLRGRRDNEQFF
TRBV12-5 CASGLNSNQPQHF
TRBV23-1 CASTPLRVPPYSGANVLTF
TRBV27 CASSSGTGGQETQYF
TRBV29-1 CSVDRIGTDEQYF
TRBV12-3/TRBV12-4 CASSLGVLYEQYF
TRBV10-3 CAITPTTSTDTQYF
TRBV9 CASSARGRKTDEQYF
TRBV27 CASSSTDRGTDTQYF
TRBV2 CASRGLAGGPGETQYF
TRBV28 CASSLTGRAQPQHF
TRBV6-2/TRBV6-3 CASGLIYGYTF
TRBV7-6 CASSSAGGSPTGELFF
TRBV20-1 CSGPGLYGYTF
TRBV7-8 CASSLSTGGYNQPQHF
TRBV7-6 CASSLVQETTPLHF
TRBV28 CASSGVPDYEQYF
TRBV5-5 CASSSLLAGYNEQFF
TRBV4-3 CASSLSGLAGTDTKYF
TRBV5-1 CASRPQAGPGEQYF
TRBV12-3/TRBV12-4 CASSFTGNTIYF
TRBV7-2 CASSPQGRRSSNQPQHF
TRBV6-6 CASSSGQGAEGKHF
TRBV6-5 CASSSGGNSPLHF
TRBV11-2 CASSRDSNTEAFF
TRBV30 CAWSVRGTGPTHQPQHF
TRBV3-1 CASSQNTNGELFF
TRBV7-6 CASSPGPPYEQYF
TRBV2 CASGILGADTQYF
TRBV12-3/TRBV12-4 CASRPTHTGELFF
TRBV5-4 CASSLDPMDRGGEQYF
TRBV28 CASSLFTGFYEQYF
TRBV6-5 CASSYGTTETQYF
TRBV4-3 CASSQDLRASGNINEQFF
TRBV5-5 CASSPFGGPNTEAFF
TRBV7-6 CASSLSLEQFF
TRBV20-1 CSAPGLRIFNEQFF